Detailed here is one TCR beta chain. Assay used: immunoSEQ multiplex PCR; TCRdb lists only in-frame clones, some missing. The table has 500,000 to 750,000 clones, approximately 90% seen once. This CDR3 is 14 amino acids long. The V and J ends lost 2 bases and 3 bases, in that order; junction bases with no gene match: 3. The germline CDR1 and CDR2 sequences are SGHTA and FQGNSA. This record belongs to a study of shared T cell receptors in the human thymus. The sample also formed part of further work on human thymus T cells.

The chain joins TRBV7-2 to TRBJ1-2; 7 bases line up with TRBD1. The TCR was taken from a boy in the first two years of life with a congenital heart defect. The sample consisted of thymocytes. CDR3 DNA sequence: TGTGCCAGCAGCTTATGGGACAGAGACTATGGCTACACCTTC. Its translation: CASSLWDRDYGYTF.